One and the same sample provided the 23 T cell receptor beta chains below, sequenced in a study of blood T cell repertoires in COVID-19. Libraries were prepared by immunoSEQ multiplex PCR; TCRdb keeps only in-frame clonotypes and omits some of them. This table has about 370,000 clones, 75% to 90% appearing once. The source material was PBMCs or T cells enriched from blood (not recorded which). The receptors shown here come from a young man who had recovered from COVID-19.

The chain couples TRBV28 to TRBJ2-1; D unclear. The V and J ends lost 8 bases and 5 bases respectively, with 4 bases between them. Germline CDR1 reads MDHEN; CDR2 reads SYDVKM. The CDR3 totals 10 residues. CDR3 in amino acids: CASWHNEQFF. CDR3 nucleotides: TGTGCCAGCTGGCACAATGAGCAGTTCTTC.

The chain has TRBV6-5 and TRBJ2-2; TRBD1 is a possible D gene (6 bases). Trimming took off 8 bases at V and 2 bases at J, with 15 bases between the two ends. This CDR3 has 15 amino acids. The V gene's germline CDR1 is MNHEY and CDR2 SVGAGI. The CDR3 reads CASGTGTPNTGELFF. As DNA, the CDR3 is TGTGCCAGCGGTACCGGGACACCAAACACCGGGGAGCTGTTTTTT.

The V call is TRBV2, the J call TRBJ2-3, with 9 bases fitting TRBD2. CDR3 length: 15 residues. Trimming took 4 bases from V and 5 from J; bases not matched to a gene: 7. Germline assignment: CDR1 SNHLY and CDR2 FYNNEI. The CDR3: CASSVGGGAGDTQYF. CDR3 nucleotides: TGTGCCAGCAGTGTCGGCGGGGGGGCGGGAGATACGCAGTATTTT.

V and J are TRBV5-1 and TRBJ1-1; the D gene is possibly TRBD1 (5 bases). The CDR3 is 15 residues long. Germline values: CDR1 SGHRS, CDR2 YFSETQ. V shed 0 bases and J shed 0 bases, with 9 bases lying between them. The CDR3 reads CASSLVAGLNTEAFF. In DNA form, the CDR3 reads TGCGCCAGCAGCTTGGTGGCAGGGCTGAACACTGAAGCTTTCTTT.

CDR3 loop: CAIGVSGTPYEQYF. The CDR3 DNA sequence: TGTGCCATCGGGGTGAGCGGGACCCCCTACGAGCAGTACTTC. This chain joins TRBV10-3 and TRBJ2-7; 7 bases match TRBD2. In germline, CDR1 is ENHRY, CDR2 SYGVKD. J lost 2 bases, V lost 8 bases, and 9 bases had no gene match. This CDR3 region has 14 residues.

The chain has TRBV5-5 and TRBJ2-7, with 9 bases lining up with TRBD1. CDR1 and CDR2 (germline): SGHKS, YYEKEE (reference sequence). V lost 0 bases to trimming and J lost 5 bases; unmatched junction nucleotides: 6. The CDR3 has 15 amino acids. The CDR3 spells CASSLEGTGWNEQYF. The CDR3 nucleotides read TGTGCCAGCAGCTTGGAAGGGACAGGGTGGAACGAGCAGTACTTC.

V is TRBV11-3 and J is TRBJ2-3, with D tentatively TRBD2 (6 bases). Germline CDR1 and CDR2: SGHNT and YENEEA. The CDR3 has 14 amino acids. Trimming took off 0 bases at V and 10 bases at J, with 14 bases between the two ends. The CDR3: CASSLDGGMRAQYF. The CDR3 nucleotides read TGTGCCAGCAGCTTAGATGGCGGGATGCGGGCGCAGTATTTT.

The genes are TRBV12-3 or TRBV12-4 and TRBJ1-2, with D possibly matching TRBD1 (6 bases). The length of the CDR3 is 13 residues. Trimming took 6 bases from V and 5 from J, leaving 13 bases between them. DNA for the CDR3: TGTGCCAGCAGAAGTACAGGGAGATATGGCTACACCTTC. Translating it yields CASRSTGRYGYTF.

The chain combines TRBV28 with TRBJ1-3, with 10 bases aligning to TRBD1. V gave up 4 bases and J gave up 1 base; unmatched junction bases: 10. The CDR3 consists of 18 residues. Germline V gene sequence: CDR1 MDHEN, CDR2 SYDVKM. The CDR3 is CASSSLTGGIGSGNTIYF. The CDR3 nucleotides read TGTGCCAGCAGTTCCTTGACAGGGGGCATCGGGTCTGGAAACACCATATATTTT.

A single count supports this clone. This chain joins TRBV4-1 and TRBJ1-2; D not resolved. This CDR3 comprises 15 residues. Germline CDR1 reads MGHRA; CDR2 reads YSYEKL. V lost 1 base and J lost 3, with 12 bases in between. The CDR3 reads CASSQGVSADYGYTF. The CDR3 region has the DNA TGCGCCAGCAGCCAAGGGGTATCAGCGGACTATGGCTACACCTTC.

The CDR3 here is CASTRGPFYEQFF. CDR3 DNA: TGTGCCAGCACCAGAGGGCCTTTTTATGAGCAGTTCTTC. The chain is built from TRBV6-6 and TRBJ2-1; D may be TRBD2 (5 bases). In germline, CDR1 is MNHNY, CDR2 SVGAGI (reference sequence). Trimming stripped 7 bases from V and 8 bases from J, with 15 bases between. The CDR3 runs 13 residues.

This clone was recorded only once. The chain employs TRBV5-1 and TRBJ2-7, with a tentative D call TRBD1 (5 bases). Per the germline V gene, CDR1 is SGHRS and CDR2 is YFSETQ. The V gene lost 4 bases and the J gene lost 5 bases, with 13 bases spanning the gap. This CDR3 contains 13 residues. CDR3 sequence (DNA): TGCGCCAGCAGCGTGGCAGGGCTGAACGAGCAGTACTTC. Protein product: CASSVAGLNEQYF.

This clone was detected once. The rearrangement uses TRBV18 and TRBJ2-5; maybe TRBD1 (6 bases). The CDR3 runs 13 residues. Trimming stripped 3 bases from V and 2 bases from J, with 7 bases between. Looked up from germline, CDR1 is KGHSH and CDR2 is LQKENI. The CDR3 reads CASSPDSQETQYF. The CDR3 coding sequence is TGTGCCAGCTCACCGGACAGTCAAGAGACCCAGTACTTC.

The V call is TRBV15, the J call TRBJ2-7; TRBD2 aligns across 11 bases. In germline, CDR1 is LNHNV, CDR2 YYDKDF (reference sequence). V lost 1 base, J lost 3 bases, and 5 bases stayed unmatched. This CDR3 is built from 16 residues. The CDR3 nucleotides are TGTGCCACCAGCAGAGCCACGGGACTAGCGGACTACGAGCAGTACTTC. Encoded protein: CATSRATGLADYEQYF.

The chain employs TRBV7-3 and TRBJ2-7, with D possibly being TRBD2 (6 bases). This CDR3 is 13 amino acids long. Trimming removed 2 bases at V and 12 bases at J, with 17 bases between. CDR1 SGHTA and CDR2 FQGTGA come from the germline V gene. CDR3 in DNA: TGTGCCAGCAGCTTATCGTTCGGGAGAAGTCGGTACTTC. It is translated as CASSLSFGRSRYF.

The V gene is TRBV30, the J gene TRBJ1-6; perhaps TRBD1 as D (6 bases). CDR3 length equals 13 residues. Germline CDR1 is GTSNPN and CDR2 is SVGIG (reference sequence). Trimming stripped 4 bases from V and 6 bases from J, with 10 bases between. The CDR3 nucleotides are TGTGCCTGGATGGGACAAGCTAATTCACCCCTCCACTTT. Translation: CAWMGQANSPLHF.

CDR3 region: CASSSDGQSRNEQYF. The CDR3 DNA follows: TGCGCCAGCAGCTCGGACGGACAGAGTCGGAACGAGCAGTACTTC. This chain joins TRBV5-1 and TRBJ2-7, with a weak D call TRBD1 (6 bases). Trimming cost V 3 bases and J 5 bases, with 18 bases left between them. Looked up from germline, CDR1 is SGHRS and CDR2 is YFSETQ. This CDR3 is 15 amino acids long.

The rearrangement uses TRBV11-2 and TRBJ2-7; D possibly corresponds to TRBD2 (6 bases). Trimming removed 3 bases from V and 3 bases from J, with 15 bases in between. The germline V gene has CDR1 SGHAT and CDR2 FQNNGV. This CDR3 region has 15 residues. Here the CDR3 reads CASSFKGLPIYEQYF. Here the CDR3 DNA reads TGTGCCAGCAGCTTTAAGGGACTTCCCATCTACGAGCAGTACTTC.

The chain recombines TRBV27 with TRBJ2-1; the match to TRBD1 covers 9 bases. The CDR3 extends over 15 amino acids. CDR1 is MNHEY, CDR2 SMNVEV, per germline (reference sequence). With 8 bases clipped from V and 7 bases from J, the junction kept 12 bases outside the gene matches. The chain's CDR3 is CASQYSGTGMNEQFF. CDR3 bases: TGTGCCAGCCAATACTCCGGGACAGGGATGAATGAGCAGTTCTTC.

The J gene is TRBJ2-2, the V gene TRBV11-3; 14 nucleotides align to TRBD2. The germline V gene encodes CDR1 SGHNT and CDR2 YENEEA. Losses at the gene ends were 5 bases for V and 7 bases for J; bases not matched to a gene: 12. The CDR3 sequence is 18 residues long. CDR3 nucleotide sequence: TGTGCCAGCAGCCCAGCCACCGGGACTAGCGGGAGTGGCGGGGAGCTGTTTTTT. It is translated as CASSPATGTSGSGGELFF.

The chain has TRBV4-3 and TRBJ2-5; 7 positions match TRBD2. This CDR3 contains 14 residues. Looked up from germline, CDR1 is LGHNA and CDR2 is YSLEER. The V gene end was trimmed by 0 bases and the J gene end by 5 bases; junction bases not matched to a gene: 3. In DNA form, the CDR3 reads TGCGCCAGCAGCCAAGATGGGGAGGGGGAGACCCAGTACTTC. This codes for CASSQDGEGETQYF.

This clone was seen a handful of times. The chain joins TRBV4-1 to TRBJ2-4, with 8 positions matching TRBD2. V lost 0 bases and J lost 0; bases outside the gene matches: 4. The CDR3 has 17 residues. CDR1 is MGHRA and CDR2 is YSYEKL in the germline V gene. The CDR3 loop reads CASSQDSGGVAKNIQYF. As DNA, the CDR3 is TGCGCCAGCAGCCAAGATTCGGGGGGGGTAGCCAAAAACATTCAGTACTTC.

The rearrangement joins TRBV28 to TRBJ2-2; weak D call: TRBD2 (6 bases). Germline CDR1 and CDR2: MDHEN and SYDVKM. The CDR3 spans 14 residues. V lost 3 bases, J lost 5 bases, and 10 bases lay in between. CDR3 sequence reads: CASSFRGGTGELFF. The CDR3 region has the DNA TGTGCCAGCAGTTTCCGGGGAGGTACCGGGGAGCTGTTTTTT.